Presented here are 12 T cell receptor beta chains from one specimen sequenced in a study of identical twins. Each CDR3 protein is one row after TCRdb ran MiXCR on the 5' RACE reads. The sample yields some 320,000 distinct CDR3 sequences, roughly an eighth seen once. The same data also contributed to another study, on yellow fever vaccine responses in identical twins.

The sequencing input was CD8+ T cells sorted from blood. These receptors were obtained from a young woman in good health.

This clonotype was picked up a small number of times. The V and J genes are TRBV7-9 and TRBJ1-1; a possible D gene is TRBD1 (5 bases). Germline CDR1 and CDR2: SEHNR and FQNEAQ (reference sequence). V was clipped by 0 bases and J by 4 bases, with 15 bases between them. CDR3 size: 16 residues. For the CDR3, the DNA is TGTGCCAGCAGCTTAGCTTCAGGGCCTTTGGGCACTGAAGCTTTCTTT. Protein product: CASSLASGPLGTEAFF.

This clonotype was counted only a few times. The rearrangement joins TRBV20-1 to TRBJ1-5; D is uncertain. Trimming pared 5 bases from V and 4 bases from J, leaving 6 bases between. In germline, CDR1 is DFQATT, CDR2 SNEGSKA (reference sequence). The CDR3 is 11 amino acids. The DNA of the CDR3 is TGCAGTGCTCGGGGTAATCAGCCCCAGCATTTT. Amino acids: CSARGNQPQHF.

This clonotype appeared many times. The genes are TRBV4-1 and TRBJ2-1, with D perhaps matching TRBD2 (7 bases). The CDR3 loop spans 16 amino acids. Germline V gene sequence: CDR1 MGHRA, CDR2 YSYEKL. Trimming removed 1 base from V and 3 bases from J, with 13 bases in between. CDR3 amino acids: CASSQATGGFYNEQFF. DNA of the CDR3: TGCGCCAGCAGCCAAGCTACGGGGGGCTTCTACAATGAGCAGTTCTTC.

This clonotype has ten or more counts. This chain uses TRBV6-5 with TRBJ2-3; 13 bases align to TRBD2. The CDR3 has 17 amino acids. Germline V CDR1 and CDR2: MNHEY, SVGAGI. With V trimmed by 0 bases and J by 0 bases, 0 bases remained unmatched. The CDR3 nucleotides read TGTGCCAGCAGTTACTCGACTAGCGGGGGGAGCACAGATACGCAGTATTTT. This codes for CASSYSTSGGSTDTQYF.

This clonotype was seen repeatedly, ten times or more. Sequence at one end of the junction differs from germline and may be a read error. V and J are TRBV5-1 and TRBJ2-2, with 7 bases matching TRBD2. Germline V CDR1 and CDR2: SGHRS, YFSETQ. This CDR3 is 15 amino acids long. CDR3 residues: CASSPSGTNTGELFF. The CDR3 bases are TGTGCCAGCAGCCCTAGCGGAACGAACACCGGGGAGCTGTTTTTT. The complete variable domain, with remaining parts taken from reference TRBV5-1 and TRBJ2-2, reads KAGVTQTPRYLIKTRGQQVTLSCSPISGHRSVSWYQQTPGQGLQFLFEYFSETQRNKGNFPGRFSGRQFSNSRSEMNVSTLELGDSALYLCASSPSGTNTGELFFGEGSRLTVL.

The gene calls are TRBV12-3 or TRBV12-4 and TRBJ2-1, with 9 positions matching TRBD2. V shed 6 bases and J 2 bases; nucleotides not matched to a gene: 17. The CDR3 extends over 19 amino acids. CDR3 coding DNA: TGTGCCAGCAGCCCCCAGGCTAGCGGGAAAAAAGGGGCCTACAATGAGCAGTTCTTC. It encodes CASSPQASGKKGAYNEQFF.

This clonotype was observed a few times. The chain uses TRBV5-1 and TRBJ2-7, with 10 bases lining up with TRBD2. The CDR3 contains 15 residues. From germline, CDR1 is SGHRS and CDR2 YFSETQ. The junction had 5 bases not matched to a gene; V was cut back by 0 bases and J by 5 bases. In nucleotides, the CDR3 is TGCGCCAGCAGCTTGGGTGGGCTAGCGGGAGACGAGCAGTACTTC. This gives the protein CASSLGGLAGDEQYF.

This clonotype occurred a few times. The chain joins TRBV28 to TRBJ1-1; D perhaps matches TRBD1 (5 bases). The length of the CDR3 is 14 residues. Germline V gene lookup returns CDR1 MDHEN and CDR2 SYDVKM. V shed 4 bases and J shed 1 base, with 10 bases lying between them. CDR3 sequence reads: CASSSIDRNTEAFF. DNA of the CDR3: TGTGCCAGCAGTTCCATTGACAGGAACACTGAAGCTTTCTTT. Based on the CDR3 plus reference TRBV28 and TRBJ1-1, the full variable domain is DVKVTQSSRYLVKRTGEKVFLECVQDMDHENMFWYRQDPGLGLRLIYFSYDVKMKEKGDIPEGYSVSREKKERFSLILESASTNQTSMYLCASSSIDRNTEAFFGQGTRLTVV.

The sample holds a few counts of this clonotype. In nucleotides, the CDR3 is TGCGCCAGCAGCTTAGCGTGGAGGGGGGAAGAGACCCAGTACTTC. It codes for CASSLAWRGEETQYF. The chain has TRBV4-1 and TRBJ2-5; D may be TRBD1 or TRBD2 (6 bases each). CDR3 length: 15 amino acids. V was clipped by 5 bases and J by 3 bases, with 16 bases between them. The V gene's germline CDR1 is MGHRA and CDR2 YSYEKL.

At least ten counts were recorded for this clonotype. The gene calls are TRBV29-1 and TRBJ2-3; D remains unclear. CDR3 length: 10 amino acids. Germline V gives CDR1 SQVTM, CDR2 ANQGSEA. V was pared by 7 bases and J by 6 bases, with 8 bases between. The CDR3 reads CSAGRDTQYF. The CDR3, as DNA: TGCAGCGCTGGAAGGGATACGCAGTATTTT.

This clonotype was seen ten or more times. The CDR3 reads CASHGGQGPSDTQYF. Written as DNA, the CDR3 is TGCGCCAGCCATGGGGGACAGGGCCCTTCAGATACGCAGTATTTT. This chain joins TRBV5-1 and TRBJ2-3; 9 bases are shared with TRBD1. The V gene end was trimmed by 7 bases and the J gene end by 4 bases; junction bases not matched to a gene: 10. CDR1 is SGHRS and CDR2 is YFSETQ in the germline V gene. This CDR3 is built from 15 residues.

J is TRBJ2-5 and V is TRBV27; D not certain. Between the trimmed V and J ends, which lost 5 bases and 1 base, there was a span of 17 bases. The CDR3 is 16 residues long. The V gene's germline CDR1 is MNHEY and CDR2 SMNVEV (reference sequence). The CDR3 sequence is CASSASSMRPQETQYF. The CDR3 nucleotides are TGTGCCAGCAGTGCCTCCTCTATGAGGCCCCAAGAGACCCAGTACTTC.